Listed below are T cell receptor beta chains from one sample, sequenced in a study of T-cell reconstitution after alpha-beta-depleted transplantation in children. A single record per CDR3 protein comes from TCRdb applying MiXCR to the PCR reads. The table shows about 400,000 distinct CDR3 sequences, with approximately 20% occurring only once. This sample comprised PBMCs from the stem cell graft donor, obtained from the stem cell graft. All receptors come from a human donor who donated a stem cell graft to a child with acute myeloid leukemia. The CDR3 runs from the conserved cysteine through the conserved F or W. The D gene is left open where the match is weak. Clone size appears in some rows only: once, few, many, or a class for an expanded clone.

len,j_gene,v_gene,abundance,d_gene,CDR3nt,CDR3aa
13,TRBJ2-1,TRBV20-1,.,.,TGCAGTGCTAGAGCGTCGGGCGGGGTGATGCAGTTCTTC,CSARASGGVMQFF
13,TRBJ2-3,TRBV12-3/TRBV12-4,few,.,TGTGCCAGCAGTTTATGGCAGACAGATACGCAGTATTTT,CASSLWQTDTQYF
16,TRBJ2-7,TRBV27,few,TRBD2,TGTGCCAGCAGTCGGGGACAGGCTAGCGGGAGCTACGAGCAGTACTTC,CASSRGQASGSYEQYF
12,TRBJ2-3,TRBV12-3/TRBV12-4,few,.,TGTGCCAGCAACACACAGACAGATACGCAGTATTTT,CASNTQTDTQYF
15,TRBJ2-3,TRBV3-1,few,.,TGTGCCAGCAGCCCAGCTAGCAGTAGCACAGATACGCAGTATTTT,CASSPASSSTDTQYF
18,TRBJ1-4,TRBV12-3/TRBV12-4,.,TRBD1,TGTGCCAGCACCGGCGCGGGAAAGGGCTTGGACAGGAATGAAAAACTGTTTTTT,CASTGAGKGLDRNEKLFF
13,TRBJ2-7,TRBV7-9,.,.,TGTGCCAGCAGCTTCGGCCCTCCGTACGAGCAGTACTTC,CASSFGPPYEQYF
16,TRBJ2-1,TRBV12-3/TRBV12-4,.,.,TGTGCCAGCAGCCTAGAGGCAGGTGAGGGGTACAATGAGCAGTTCTTC,CASSLEAGEGYNEQFF
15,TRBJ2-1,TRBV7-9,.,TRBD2,TGTGCCAGCAGCCTCTCCGGGACTAGCGAAAGGGAGCAGTTCTTC,CASSLSGTSEREQFF
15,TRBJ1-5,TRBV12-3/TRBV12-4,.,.,TGTGCCAGCAGTTTTGAGGGCGGGAGCAATCAGCCCCAGCATTTT,CASSFEGGSNQPQHF
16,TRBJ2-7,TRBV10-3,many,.,TGTGCCATCAGTGCCCAAGGGAGCGGAGGTTCCTACGAGCAGTACTTC,CAISAQGSGGSYEQYF
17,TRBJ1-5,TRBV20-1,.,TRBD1,TGCAGTGCTAGAGATCAGAGGGGGCTAGTCTCCAATCAGCCCCAGCATTTT,CSARDQRGLVSNQPQHF
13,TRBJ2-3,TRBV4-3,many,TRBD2,TGCGCCAGCAGCCATGGGGGGGCAGATACGCAGTATTTT,CASSHGGADTQYF
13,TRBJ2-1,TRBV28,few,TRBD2,TGTGCCAGCAGGGCTAGCGGGAGTAATGAGCAGTTCTTC,CASRASGSNEQFF
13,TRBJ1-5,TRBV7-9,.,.,TGTGCCAGCAGCCCCTCAGTTCAGGAGCCCCAGCATTTT,CASSPSVQEPQHF
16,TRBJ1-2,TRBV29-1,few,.,TGCAGCGTTGAAGATCGAGTGACAGAAGCTAACTATGGCTACACCTTC,CSVEDRVTEANYGYTF
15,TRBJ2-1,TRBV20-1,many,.,TGCAGTGCAAAGAATCCGGGATTCTCCTACAATGAGCAGTTCTTC,CSAKNPGFSYNEQFF
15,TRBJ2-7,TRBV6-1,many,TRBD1,TGTGCCAGCAGCCCCGGGACAGGGGGCTTGTACGAGCAGTACTTC,CASSPGTGGLYEQYF
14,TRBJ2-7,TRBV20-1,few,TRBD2,TGCAGTGCTAGAGATCCTAGCGGGGTCTACGAGCAGTACTTC,CSARDPSGVYEQYF
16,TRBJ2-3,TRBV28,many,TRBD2,TGTGCCAGCAGTTCGTGGACTAGCGGGGCCACAGATACGCAGTATTTT,CASSSWTSGATDTQYF
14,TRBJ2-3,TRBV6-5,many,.,TGTGCCAGCAGTTATCGGGGAATAACAGATACGCAGTATTTT,CASSYRGITDTQYF
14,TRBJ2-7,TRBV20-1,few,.,TGCAGTGCCCAGCAGCCGGACCGGCGCTACGAGCAGTACTTC,CSAQQPDRRYEQYF
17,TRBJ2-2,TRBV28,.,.,TGTGCCAGCAGTTTATCGTCTTGGAATACGAACACCGGGGAGCTGTTTTTT,CASSLSSWNTNTGELFF
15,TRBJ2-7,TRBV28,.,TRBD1,TGTGCCAGCAGTTTAACCGGGACAGGGTGGTACGAGCAGTACTTC,CASSLTGTGWYEQYF
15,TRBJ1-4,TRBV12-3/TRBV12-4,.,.,TGTGCCAGCAGTTTACTAACGACAGTTAATGAAAAACTGTTTTTT,CASSLLTTVNEKLFF
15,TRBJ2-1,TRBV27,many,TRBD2,TGTGCCAGCAGTCCCTTTCTATCCGGGGGGAATGAGCAGTTCTTC,CASSPFLSGGNEQFF
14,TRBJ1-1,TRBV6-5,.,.,TGTGCCAGCAGTTTAACAGACCCCAACACTGAAGCTTTCTTT,CASSLTDPNTEAFF
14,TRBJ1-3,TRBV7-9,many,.,TGTGCCAGCAGCTTAGCGCTGAGAGGAAACACCATATATTTT,CASSLALRGNTIYF
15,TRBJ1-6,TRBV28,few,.,TGTGCCAGCAGTTTATCGGGCGTCGATGGTTCACCCCTCCACTTT,CASSLSGVDGSPLHF
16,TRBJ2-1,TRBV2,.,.,TGTGCCAGCTCCGATCCTCTGCCGGCATCGTACAATGAGCAGTTCTTC,CASSDPLPASYNEQFF
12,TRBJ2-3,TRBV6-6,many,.,TGTGCCAGCAGTACCGGGAGATGGACGCAGTATTTT,CASSTGRWTQYF
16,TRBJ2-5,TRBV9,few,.,TGTGCCAGCAGCGTAGAATCGGGGAGGCCGGGGGAGACCCAGTACTTC,CASSVESGRPGETQYF
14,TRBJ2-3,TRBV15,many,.,TGTGCCACCAGCAGAGTCAAAGACACAGATACGCAGTATTTT,CATSRVKDTDTQYF
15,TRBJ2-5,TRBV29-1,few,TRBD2,TGCAGCTCGGATGGGGGGACTAGCGGATCGGAGACCCAGTACTTC,CSSDGGTSGSETQYF
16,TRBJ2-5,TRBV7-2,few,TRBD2,TGTGCCAGCAGCTTAGGCCCTAGCGGGAGTGTGGAGACCCAGTACTTC,CASSLGPSGSVETQYF
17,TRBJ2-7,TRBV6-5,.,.,TGTGCCAGCAGTTACTCGCCGCCGGCGGGCTTTGGAAACGAGCAGTACTTC,CASSYSPPAGFGNEQYF
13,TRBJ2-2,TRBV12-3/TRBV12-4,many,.,TGTGTAACTAGCCCGCTGAACACCGGGGAGCTGTTTTTT,CVTSPLNTGELFF
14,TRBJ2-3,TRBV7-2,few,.,TGTGCCAGCAGCTTAGTGGCAAAGGGGGATACGCAGTATTTT,CASSLVAKGDTQYF
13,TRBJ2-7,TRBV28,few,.,TGTGCCAGCAGTTCCCCGGGCCTTAAAGAGCAGTACTTC,CASSSPGLKEQYF
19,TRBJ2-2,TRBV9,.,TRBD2,TGTGCCAGCACCGCGGGGACTAGCGGGAGGATCACGAACACCGGGGAGCTGTTTTTT,CASTAGTSGRITNTGELFF
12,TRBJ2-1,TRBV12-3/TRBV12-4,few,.,TGTGCCAGCAGTGCAAAAATTGGTGAGCAGTTCTTC,CASSAKIGEQFF
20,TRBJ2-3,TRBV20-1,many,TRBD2,TGCAGTGCTAGAGATATCACGGGACTAGCGGGCCGGGGCGGCACAGATACGCAGTATTTT,CSARDITGLAGRGGTDTQYF
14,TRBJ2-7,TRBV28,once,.,TGTGCCAGCAGTTCCAGGGGGGTGGTAGGGCAGCAGTACTTC,CASSSRGVVGQQYF
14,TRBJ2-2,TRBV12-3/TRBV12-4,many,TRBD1,TGTGCCAGCAGGGCAGGGGGCGAGGTCGGGGAGCTGTTTTTT,CASRAGGEVGELFF
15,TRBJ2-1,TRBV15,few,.,TGTGCCACCAGCAGAGACGGGAACTCCTACAATGAGCAGTTCTTC,CATSRDGNSYNEQFF
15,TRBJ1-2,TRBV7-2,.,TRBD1,TGTGCCAGCAGCTTAGAGTCAGGGGGCAACTATGGCTACACCTTC,CASSLESGGNYGYTF
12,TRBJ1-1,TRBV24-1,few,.,TGTGCCACCAGTGATTTGGGCACTGAAGCTTTCTTT,CATSDLGTEAFF
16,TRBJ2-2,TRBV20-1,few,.,TGCAGTGCTAGGGGCGGACAGCCTCTTTCAACCGGGGAGCTGTTTTTT,CSARGGQPLSTGELFF
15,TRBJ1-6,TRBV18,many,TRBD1,TGTGCCAGCTCGCGGGGGACAGCCTATAATTCACCCCTCCACTTT,CASSRGTAYNSPLHF
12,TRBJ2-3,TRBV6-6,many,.,TGTGCCAGCAGTTATCAGGCAGATACGCAGTATTTT,CASSYQADTQYF
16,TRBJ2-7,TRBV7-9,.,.,TGTGCCAGCAGCTCGGGCGGTACAGGGCTTACCTACGAGCAGTACTTC,CASSSGGTGLTYEQYF
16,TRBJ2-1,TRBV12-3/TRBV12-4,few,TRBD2,TGTGCCAGCAGTTCCGGACTAGCGGGAGTAAATAATGAGCAGTTCTTC,CASSSGLAGVNNEQFF
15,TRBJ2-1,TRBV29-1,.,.,TGCAGCCTCACCGTGGGGGTAGCGGCCTACAATGAGCAGTTCTTC,CSLTVGVAAYNEQFF
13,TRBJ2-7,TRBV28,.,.,TGTGCCAGCAGTTTTTTTTCCGGTTACGAGCAGTACTTC,CASSFFSGYEQYF
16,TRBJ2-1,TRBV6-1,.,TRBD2,TGTGCCAGCAGGAGCGGGAGTTACAGCTCCTACAATGAGCAGTTCTTC,CASRSGSYSSYNEQFF
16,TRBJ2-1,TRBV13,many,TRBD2,TGTGCCAGCAGCTACAGCCGAGTAGCGGGAGGGAATGAGCAGTTCTTC,CASSYSRVAGGNEQFF
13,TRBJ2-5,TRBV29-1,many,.,TGCAGCGTTGACGGCAGGGCGAGGAAGACCCAGTACTTC,CSVDGRARKTQYF
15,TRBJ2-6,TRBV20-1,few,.,TGCAGTGCTACTCAGGGTAGCTCTGGGGCCAACGTCCTGACTTTC,CSATQGSSGANVLTF
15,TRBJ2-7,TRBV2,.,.,TGTGCCAGCAGTGAACGGGACTCCGTTTCCTACGAGCAGTACTTC,CASSERDSVSYEQYF
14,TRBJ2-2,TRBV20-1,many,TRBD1,TGCAGTGCTAGACACAGGGGAAATACCGGGGAGCTGTTTTTT,CSARHRGNTGELFF